This is a list of T cell receptor beta chains from one sample in a study of blood T cell repertoires in COVID-19. TCRdb keeps only in-frame clones here, not all; method: immunoSEQ multiplex PCR. The sample lists 76,000 or so clones, 86% occurring once. The sequencing input was peripheral blood. The receptors come from an elderly man in a cohort sampled during active COVID-19. Each CDR3 is given with its conserved first and last residue. The D gene is left open where the match is weak. For some rows the clone size is stated as once, few or many, or as a class when expanded; others skip it.

.	.	TRBV6-2/TRBV6-3	TRBJ1-1	CASSRYRVNTEAFF	TGTGCCAGCAGTAGATACAGAGTGAACACTGAAGCTTTCTTT
.	few	TRBV12-3/TRBV12-4	TRBJ1-4	CASSTVREKLFF	TGTGCCAGCAGCACCGTTCGGGAAAAACTGTTTTTT
.	.	TRBV20-1	TRBJ2-3	CSAIQVDTQYF	TGCAGTGCCATCCAGGTGGATACGCAGTATTTT
.	.	TRBV10-3	TRBJ2-5	CAISEFRSQTQYF	TGTGCCATCAGTGAGTTTCGGTCCCAGACCCAGTACTTC
TRBD1	.	TRBV5-1	TRBJ1-2	CASSLSGGSNYGYTF	TGCGCCAGCAGCCTGTCAGGGGGCTCTAACTATGGCTACACCTTC
TRBD1	few	TRBV6-5	TRBJ1-4	CASTGGEKLFF	TGTGCCAGCACAGGGGGCGAAAAACTGTTTTTT
TRBD1	.	TRBV18	TRBJ2-3	CASSRTGGKDTQYF	TGTGCCAGCTCACGGACAGGGGGCAAAGATACGCAGTATTTT
.	.	TRBV18	TRBJ2-5	CASSPRGETQYF	TGTGCCAGCTCACCACGAGGAGAGACCCAGTACTTC
TRBD2	.	TRBV4-2	TRBJ2-5	CASSQEVLAGLQETQYF	TGTGCCAGCAGCCAAGAGGTACTAGCGGGGCTCCAAGAGACCCAGTACTTC
.	.	TRBV2	TRBJ2-7	CATTGSVGTFRGIYEQYF	TGTGCCACCACCGGGAGTGTGGGAACCTTCCGGGGAATCTACGAGCAGTACTTC
.	.	TRBV6-4	TRBJ1-2	CASSDQGYGYTF	TGTGCCAGCAGTGACCAGGGCTATGGCTACACCTTC
.	.	TRBV5-6	TRBJ2-7	CASSLGGGGGYEQYF	TGTGCCAGCAGCTTGGGAGGTGGAGGGGGCTATGAGCAGTACTTC
.	.	TRBV20-1	TRBJ1-5	CSASSSYNQPQHF	TGCAGTGCTAGTTCGAGTTACAATCAGCCCCAGCATTTT
TRBD2	.	TRBV7-2	TRBJ2-3	CASSSPGSGGPTDTQYF	TGTGCCAGCAGCTCCCCAGGTAGCGGGGGCCCCACAGATACGCAGTATTTT
.	.	TRBV19	TRBJ1-1	CASSLDRWNTEAFF	TGTGCCAGTAGTTTGGACAGATGGAACACTGAAGCTTTCTTT
TRBD1	.	TRBV19	TRBJ1-3	CASSRTGFGNTIYF	TGTGCCAGTAGCCGGACAGGGTTTGGAAACACCATATATTTT
TRBD1	.	TRBV6-5	TRBJ1-2	CASIIRTGAVYGYTF	TGTGCCAGCATTATCCGGACAGGGGCGGTCTATGGCTACACCTTC
.	.	TRBV9	TRBJ2-2	CARTLSGELFF	TGTGCCCGCACCCTTAGCGGGGAGCTGTTTTTT
.	.	TRBV27	TRBJ2-3	CASSLRPDTQYF	TGTGCCAGCAGCTTGAGGCCAGATACGCAGTATTTT
TRBD1	.	TRBV5-5	TRBJ1-5	CASSLERQGTQPQHF	TGTGCCAGCAGCTTGGAGCGACAGGGGACTCAGCCCCAGCATTTT
TRBD2	.	TRBV6-6	TRBJ2-1	CASSYSETSGGNEQFF	TGTGCCAGCAGTTACTCGGAGACTAGCGGGGGCAATGAGCAGTTCTTC
.	.	TRBV4-2	TRBJ1-3	CASSQGIGQSSGNTIYF	TGTGCCAGCAGCCAAGGGATCGGACAGAGCTCTGGAAACACCATATATTTT
TRBD1	few	TRBV4-1	TRBJ1-2	CASSRLQGGGGYTF	TGCGCCAGCAGTCGATTACAGGGGGGGGGTGGCTACACCTTC
TRBD1	.	TRBV24-1	TRBJ2-3	CATSDAGQATDTQYF	TGTGCCACCAGTGATGCCGGACAGGCTACAGATACGCAGTATTTT
.	once	TRBV2	TRBJ2-6	CASSYDSSGANVLTF	TGTGCCAGCAGTTATGACAGCTCTGGGGCCAACGTCCTGACTTTC
TRBD1	.	TRBV5-5	TRBJ1-6	CASSGQGDRNNSPLHF	TGTGCCAGCAGCGGACAGGGGGACAGAAATAATTCACCCCTCCACTTT
.	.	TRBV7-9	TRBJ2-5	CASSWRGHQETQYF	TGTGCCAGCAGCTGGCGGGGGCACCAAGAGACCCAGTACTTC
TRBD1	.	TRBV5-1	TRBJ1-3	CASSWGQSSSGNTIYF	TGCGCCAGCAGCTGGGGACAGTCCTCCTCTGGAAACACCATATATTTT
TRBD1	.	TRBV10-1	TRBJ2-7	CASGDRGTYEQYF	TGCGCCAGCGGAGACAGGGGAACCTACGAGCAGTACTTC
.	.	TRBV9	TRBJ1-1	CASSVGEEGEAFF	TGTGCCAGCAGCGTAGGGGAGGAAGGTGAAGCTTTCTTT
TRBD2	.	TRBV10-2	TRBJ2-7	CASSEDWGTNSPYEQYF	TGCGCCAGCAGTGAGGATTGGGGGACTAATAGTCCCTACGAGCAGTACTTC
TRBD2	.	TRBV28	TRBJ2-1	CASSLELADSYNEQFF	TGTGCCAGCAGTCTAGAACTAGCGGACTCCTACAATGAGCAGTTCTTC
TRBD2	few	TRBV5-1	TRBJ2-5	CASSGGTSGGETQYF	TGCGCCAGCAGCGGCGGGACTAGCGGGGGAGAGACCCAGTACTTC
.	.	TRBV7-2	TRBJ1-5	CASSLIGGGAGNQPQHF	TGTGCCAGCAGCTTAATTGGGGGGGGCGCAGGGAATCAGCCCCAGCATTTT
.	.	TRBV19	TRBJ2-3	CASSIDRGKLTTDTQYF	TGTGCCAGTAGTATAGATCGGGGTAAACTAACTACAGATACGCAGTATTTT
.	.	TRBV19	TRBJ2-2	CASSIYRLISTGELFF	TGTGCCAGTAGTATTTACAGGTTGATATCTACCGGGGAGCTGTTTTTT
.	once	TRBV7-9	TRBJ1-5	CASSFPNQPQHF	TGTGCCAGCAGCTTCCCAAATCAGCCCCAGCATTTT
.	.	TRBV6-2/TRBV6-3	TRBJ2-1	CASSSMGGRDNEQFF	TGTGCCAGCAGCTCCATGGGGGGTCGGGACAATGAGCAGTTCTTC
TRBD1	few	TRBV19	TRBJ1-1	CASSTSDRGDTEAFF	TGTGCCAGTAGTACATCGGACAGGGGGGACACTGAAGCTTTCTTT
TRBD2	.	TRBV13	TRBJ2-2	CASSGLAGGRTGELFF	TGTGCCAGCAGCGGTCTAGCGGGGGGGCGGACCGGGGAGCTGTTTTTT
.	.	TRBV5-6	TRBJ2-3	CASSRRDTQYF	TGTGCCAGCAGCAGGCGGGATACGCAGTATTTT
.	.	TRBV6-6	TRBJ1-6	CASSLGTEGYNSPLHF	TGTGCCAGCAGTCTGGGGACGGAGGGCTATAATTCACCCCTCCACTTT
.	.	TRBV6-2/TRBV6-3	TRBJ1-1	CASSRTGAEAFF	TGTGCCAGCAGCCGGACCGGGGCTGAAGCTTTCTTT
.	.	TRBV5-1	TRBJ2-5	CASSFFGGALETQYF	TGCGCCAGCAGCTTTTTTGGGGGGGCTCTGGAGACCCAGTACTTC